This passage covers 25 T cell receptor beta chains from one sample sequenced in a study of siplizumab effects on memory and regulatory T cells. Some clones are missing from TCRdb's copy, which holds only in-frame ones; the method was immunoSEQ multiplex PCR. The sample contains more than 85,000 clones, about 92% of which appear only once. Sequenced material: CD4+ T cells sorted from blood. The receptors shown here come from a human donor in good health.

J is TRBJ1-2 and V is TRBV19; 10 bases agree with TRBD1. Germline V gives CDR1 LNHDA, CDR2 SQIVND (reference sequence). The length of the CDR3 is 12 residues. The J segment lost 9 bases and the V segment lost 9 bases, leaving 7 bases of the junction unmatched. The CDR3 nucleotides are TGTGCCAGCTTGGACAGGGGGTCCCGCTACACCTTC. The encoded protein is CASLDRGSRYTF.

The chain combines TRBV5-4 with TRBJ2-7, with D possibly matching TRBD1 (5 bases). The germline V gene encodes CDR1 SGHNT and CDR2 YYREEE (reference sequence). V was cut by 0 bases and J by 6 bases, with 10 bases left in between. CDR3 length: 13 amino acids. CDR3 sequence (DNA): TGTGCCAGCAGCTTGGCCTATGGGGCCGAGCAGTACTTC. Translating it yields CASSLAYGAEQYF.

This chain links TRBV15 with TRBJ2-5; D unclear. This CDR3 is built from 12 residues. Germline V lookup: CDR1 LNHNV, CDR2 YYDKDF (reference sequence). V shed 1 base and J shed 2 bases, with 2 bases lying between them. As DNA, the CDR3 is TGTGCCACCAGCAGAGCACAAGAGACCCAGTACTTC. It is translated as CATSRAQETQYF.

The chain joins TRBV11-1 to TRBJ1-4; D possibly corresponds to TRBD1 (6 bases). Germline loops: CDR1 SGHAT, CDR2 FQDESV (reference sequence). The CDR3 is 14 residues long. Deletions cut 4 bases from V and 7 bases from J, with 13 bases between. This CDR3 reads CASSSDSWGEKLFF. For the CDR3, the DNA is TGTGCCAGCAGCTCGGACAGCTGGGGTGAAAAACTGTTTTTT.

V gene TRBV9 combines with J gene TRBJ1-1; D gene unclear. V dropped 4 bases and J dropped 1 base, with 17 bases sitting between them. Germline loops: CDR1 SGDLS, CDR2 YYNGEE. The CDR3 is 16 residues long. The CDR3 sequence: CASSPSRAQPNTEAFF. The CDR3 region has the DNA TGTGCCAGCAGCCCATCAAGGGCGCAACCGAACACTGAAGCTTTCTTT.

The chain joins TRBV5-1 to TRBJ1-1; the match to TRBD1 covers 7 bases. The CDR3 loop spans 13 amino acids. Germline CDR1 SGHRS, CDR2 YFSETQ. The V segment lost 3 bases and the J segment 3 bases; nucleotides outside the gene matches: 2. The CDR3 DNA is TGCGCCAGCAGCTCTGGACAGGACACTGAAGCTTTCTTT. Its translation: CASSSGQDTEAFF.

V usage is TRBV11-3 and J usage is TRBJ2-7; D is unresolved. Trimming took 3 bases from V and 4 from J, leaving 7 bases between them. There are 12 residues in the CDR3. Germline CDR1 reads SGHNT; CDR2 reads YENEEA. The CDR3 protein is CASSFSGYEQYF. Written as DNA, the CDR3 is TGTGCCAGCAGCTTCTCGGGTTACGAGCAGTACTTC.

This chain's CDR3 is CASRTRQGNTEAFF. The CDR3 DNA sequence: TGTGCCAGCAGGACCCGACAGGGTAACACTGAAGCTTTCTTT. The chain is built from TRBV6-1 and TRBJ1-1; 7 nucleotides agree with TRBD1. J was trimmed by 2 bases and V by 6 bases; bases with no gene match: 6. The CDR3 has 14 amino acids. Germline V CDR1 and CDR2: MNHNS, SASEGT.

V is TRBV27 and J is TRBJ2-7; tentative D call: TRBD1 (5 bases). Trimming removed 6 bases from V and 0 bases from J, with 12 bases in between. Looked up from germline, CDR1 is MNHEY and CDR2 is SMNVEV (reference sequence). The length of the CDR3 is 14 residues. In nucleotides, the CDR3 is TGTGCCAGCAGAACCCAGGGCCTCTCCTACGAGCAGTACTTC. This codes for CASRTQGLSYEQYF.

The genes are TRBV6-6 and TRBJ2-5; 8 positions agree with TRBD1. The J call is doubtful: the DNA matches TRBJ2-7 better. This CDR3 spans 16 amino acids. Germline assignment: CDR1 MNHNY and CDR2 SVGAGI (reference sequence). DNA of the CDR3: TGTGCCAGCAGTAAAACCGCGGTTGGACAGGGCTACGAGCAGTACTTC. Translation: CASSKTAVGQGYEQYF.

This rearrangement joins TRBV5-1 to TRBJ2-5, with TRBD1 identical over 7 bases. Germline V gene data show CDR1 as SGHRS and CDR2 as YFSETQ. Trimming removed 0 bases from V and 11 bases from J; junction bases left unmatched: 10. The CDR3 is 14 residues long. CDR3 sequence: CASSLDTAGQEQYF. The CDR3 DNA reads as TGCGCCAGCAGCTTGGATACCGCCGGACAGGAACAGTACTTC.

As regards this clone: The sample holds other DNA sequences that translate to the same CDR3. The chain employs TRBV5-6 and TRBJ2-5; D is possibly TRBD1 (5 bases). The V gene lost 0 bases and the J gene lost 4 bases, with 10 bases spanning the gap. Germline CDR1 reads SGHDT; CDR2 reads YYEEEE. The CDR3 contains 14 residues. The CDR3 is CASSLVAGRETQYF. CDR3 nucleotides: TGTGCCAGCAGCTTGGTTGCAGGGCGAGAGACCCAGTACTTC. The variable domain in full, completed from reference TRBV5-6 and TRBJ2-5, reads DAGVTQSPTHLIKTRGQQVTLRCSPKSGHDTVSWYQQALGQGPQFIFQYYEEEERQRGNFPDRFSGHQFPNYSSELNVNALLLGDSALYLCASSLVAGRETQYFGPGTRLLVL.

The J gene is TRBJ1-2, the V gene TRBV4-2, with 7 bases fitting TRBD1. Germline V gene data show CDR1 as LGHNA and CDR2 as YNFKEQ. The CDR3 is 18 residues long. V lost 1 base, J lost 0 bases, and 11 bases stayed unmatched. The CDR3 protein is CASSQVRGPGGANYGYTF. Written as DNA, the CDR3 is TGTGCCAGCAGCCAAGTCCGGGGCCCAGGGGGGGCTAACTATGGCTACACCTTC.

The rearrangement links TRBV10-3 to TRBJ2-3; no firm D call. CDR1 and CDR2 (germline): ENHRY, SYGVKD. Trimming removed 2 bases from V and 3 bases from J, with 12 bases in between. The CDR3 runs 15 residues. CDR3 protein: CAISERLPTTDTQYF. CDR3 coding DNA: TGTGCCATCAGTGAGCGTCTACCCACTACAGATACGCAGTATTTT.

The chain recombines TRBV4-1 with TRBJ2-1; 12 nucleotides align to TRBD2. Germline V gene lookup returns CDR1 MGHRA and CDR2 YSYEKL. The CDR3 loop spans 15 amino acids. The trim removed 4 bases at V and 10 bases at J, leaving 8 bases unmatched. The CDR3 is CASSRSLAGGIEQFF. The DNA of the CDR3 is TGCGCCAGCAGCCGAAGCCTAGCGGGGGGGATCGAGCAGTTCTTC.

The chain has TRBV5-1 and TRBJ2-3; 12 bases are a match to TRBD2. Looked up from germline, CDR1 is SGHRS and CDR2 is YFSETQ. With 0 bases clipped from V and 7 bases from J, the junction kept 3 bases outside the gene matches. The CDR3 extends over 15 amino acids. The CDR3 DNA reads as TGCGCCAGCAGCTTGGAAACTAGCGGGGGGAATACGCAGTATTTT. Amino acid sequence: CASSLETSGGNTQYF.

The chain uses TRBV4-1 and TRBJ2-4; D might be TRBD1 or TRBD2, each matching 6 bases. V lost 4 bases and J lost 0, with 16 bases in between. This CDR3 spans 17 amino acids. Per the germline V gene, CDR1 is MGHRA and CDR2 is YSYEKL. CDR3 sequence (DNA): TGCGCCAGCAGCCCCGAGGGCAGGGGACTAGCCAAAAACATTCAGTACTTC. Its protein product is CASSPEGRGLAKNIQYF.

The chain recombines TRBV6-6 with TRBJ1-2; 7 nucleotides line up with TRBD1. CDR1 MNHNY and CDR2 SVGAGI come from the germline V gene (reference sequence). Losses at the gene ends were 6 bases for V and 5 bases for J; bases not matched to a gene: 12. There are 15 residues in the CDR3. CDR3 protein: CASSKSGGVSYGYTF. CDR3 nucleotides: TGTGCCAGCAGCAAGTCAGGGGGAGTTTCTTATGGCTACACCTTC.

The V call is TRBV20-1, the J call TRBJ2-7, with D unresolved. CDR1 is DFQATT and CDR2 is SNEGSKA in the germline V gene (reference sequence). This CDR3 contains 11 residues. The V gene lost 6 bases and the J gene lost 3 bases, with 9 bases spanning the gap. The CDR3 loop is CSAKKDYEQYF. Written as DNA, the CDR3 is TGCAGTGCGAAGAAAGACTACGAGCAGTACTTC.

CDR3 residues: CASSLGQPPEQYF. The CDR3 DNA follows: TGTGCCAGCAGCCTTGGACAGCCGCCCGAGCAGTACTTC. J is TRBJ2-7 and V is TRBV7-9, with a weak D call TRBD1 (6 bases). V dropped 5 bases and J dropped 6 bases, with 14 bases sitting between them. The CDR3 length is 13 residues. Germline CDR1 and CDR2: SEHNR and FQNEAQ (reference sequence).

The chain links TRBV4-1 to TRBJ1-1; D is unclear. This CDR3 has 14 residues. V was clipped by 2 bases and J by 1 base, with 8 bases between them. Germline V gene data show CDR1 as MGHRA and CDR2 as YSYEKL. In DNA, the CDR3 is TGCGCCAGCAGCCAAAGGTCAGGGAACACTGAAGCTTTCTTT. Encoded protein: CASSQRSGNTEAFF.

The chain employs TRBV5-4 and TRBJ2-4; D is undetermined. Trimming left V 3 bases short and J 4 bases short, with 17 bases between. This CDR3 spans 16 amino acids. Germline loops: CDR1 SGHNT, CDR2 YYREEE (reference sequence). The DNA for the CDR3 is TGTGCCAGCAGCTCTCCCGGGCCTGGGGAAAAAAACATTCAGTACTTC. Translating it yields CASSSPGPGEKNIQYF.

V gene TRBV5-4 combines with J gene TRBJ2-3, with TRBD1 identical over 9 bases. With 3 bases clipped from V and 6 bases from J, the junction kept 11 bases outside the gene matches. From germline, CDR1 is SGHNT and CDR2 YYREEE (reference sequence). The CDR3 runs to 16 residues. As DNA, the CDR3 is TGTGCCAGCAGCTCCGAAAACACAGGGGGCGCGGATACGCAGTATTTT. This sequence encodes CASSSENTGGADTQYF. Full variable domain (outside the CDR3, taken from reference TRBV5-4 and TRBJ2-3): ETGVTQSPTHLIKTRGQQVTLRCSSQSGHNTVSWYQQALGQGPQFIFQYYREEENGRGNFPPRFSGLQFPNYSSELNVNALELDDSALYLCASSSENTGGADTQYFGPGTRLTVL.

The chain uses TRBV15 and TRBJ2-1; 9 nucleotides line up with TRBD1. After removal of 1 base from V and 5 bases from J, the junction contained 6 bases not matched to a gene. CDR1 is LNHNV, CDR2 YYDKDF, per germline (reference sequence). CDR3 length equals 16 residues. The CDR3 sequence: CATSRGQWTGDNEQFF. DNA of the CDR3: TGTGCCACCAGCAGAGGGCAATGGACAGGGGACAATGAGCAGTTCTTC.

The chain has TRBV7-9 and TRBJ2-3; D is possibly TRBD1 (6 bases). The V and J ends lost 3 bases and 6 bases respectively, with 16 bases between them. Germline loops: CDR1 SEHNR, CDR2 FQNEAQ (reference sequence). This CDR3 is 15 amino acids long. CDR3 nucleotides: TGTGCCAGCAGCTTTATCCCTATGGGGGCGGATACGCAGTATTTT. Its protein is CASSFIPMGADTQYF.